This T cell receptor (beta chain) was profiled in a study of beta chain features in type 1 diabetes. Notes on the study in general: Moderate but significant shortening of TCRB CDR3s was recorded in all four CD4+ subsets from Type 1 diabetes patients.

Reverse transcribing all isolated RNA meant expressed TCRB transcripts were sequenced. About 4 million reads per sample were averaged for naive, central memory and regulatory samples. Assay: immunoSEQ multiplex PCR; the TCRdb copy retains only in-frame clones and omits some. The sample contains 300,000 or so clones, approximately 8% of which appear only once. This clone was seen repeatedly, ten times or more. Its cognate antigen is unknown. V gave up 1 base and J gave up 0 bases, with 10 bases separating them. Germline assignment: CDR1 LGHNA and CDR2 YSLEER. The length of the CDR3 is 17 residues. J is TRBJ2-6 and V is TRBV4-3; D is uncertain. The source material was central memory CD4+ T cells from blood. This TCR was sampled from a woman under 30 in good health. CDR3 in amino acids: CASSQGALPSGANVLTF. CDR3 coding DNA: TGCGCCAGCAGCCAAGGGGCATTACCCTCTGGGGCCAACGTCCTGACTTTC.